The present T cell receptor (beta chain) was sequenced within a study of cytomegalovirus exposure and HLA in healthy donors. TCRdb's copy holds only in-frame clones and misses some; the assay was immunoSEQ multiplex PCR. The profile shows some 130,000 clones, approximately 89% of them singletons. The germline gives CDR1 MNHNS, CDR2 SASEGT. The length of the CDR3 is 15 residues. Trimming removed 1 base from V and 2 bases from J, with 12 bases in between. V gene TRBV6-1 combines with J gene TRBJ2-7, with D possibly TRBD1 on 5 matching bases. The sequence was collected from a woman between 18 and 29 years old in good health and CMV-seronegative. The sequenced material came from PBMCs. The CDR3 sequence: CASSEGGTGPYEQYF. CDR3 in DNA: TGTGCCAGCAGTGAAGGGGGCACAGGTCCCTACGAGCAGTACTTC.